A single sample gave rise to the 26 T cell receptor beta chains below, sequenced in a study of T cell clones after liver transplantation. The method was immunoSEQ multiplex PCR; TCRdb's version includes in-frame clones alone and lacks a portion of them. The table has over 15,000 clones, approximately 80% seen once; the top ten hold approximately 32%. Sequences were derived from CD8+ T cells from blood, sampled around 50 months after liver transplant. Receptors originate from a human patient who received a liver transplant. Some T cells may have originated in the graft donor.

The chain carries TRBV2 and TRBJ1-3; unclear D gene. V lost 6 bases to trimming and J lost 4 bases, with 16 bases between them. Germline CDR1 SNHLY, CDR2 FYNNEI. The CDR3 sequence is 15 residues long. Here the CDR3 DNA reads TGTGCCAGCAGGCCCTTTGAGGGAACAGGAAACACCATATATTTT. Amino acids: CASRPFEGTGNTIYF.

This clone was counted a few times. V is TRBV9 and J is TRBJ2-1; either TRBD1 or TRBD2 may fit D (5 bases each). Germline V gene lookup returns CDR1 SGDLS and CDR2 YYNGEE. The ends were cut back, 0 bases at V and 7 bases at J, with 14 bases in the middle. The CDR3 extends over 15 amino acids. The CDR3 nucleotides are TGTGCCAGCAGCGTAGCGTTTGGGGGTCTAAATGAGCAGTTCTTC. Amino acid sequence: CASSVAFGGLNEQFF.

This rearrangement joins TRBV6-5 to TRBJ1-1; unclear D gene. The CDR3 consists of 11 residues. Germline CDR1 is MNHEY and CDR2 is SVGAGI. The V end was cut by 8 bases, the J end by 3 bases, with 7 bases between. CDR3 nucleotides: TGTGCCAGCCACCGGGACACTGAAGCTTTCTTT. Translated: CASHRDTEAFF.

The rearrangement joins TRBV5-4 to TRBJ2-1; D call uncertain. V was cut by 0 bases and J by 6 bases, with 10 bases left in between. The CDR3 is 14 residues long. Germline V gene sequence: CDR1 SGHNT, CDR2 YYREEE (reference sequence). CDR3 nucleotides: TGTGCCAGCAGCTTGGAATCCTCAGCCAATGAGCAGTTCTTC. Its protein product is CASSLESSANEQFF.

This clone was recorded a few times. This same CDR3 is encoded by further DNA sequences in the sample. The gene calls are TRBV29-1 and TRBJ1-5, with 9 bases that match TRBD1. Germline V gene sequence: CDR1 SQVTM, CDR2 ANQGSEA. The trim removed 4 bases at V and 4 bases at J, leaving 2 bases unmatched. The CDR3 length is 13 residues. The DNA for the CDR3 is TGCAGCGTTGGGACAGGGGCGAATCAGCCCCAGCATTTT. Amino acid sequence: CSVGTGANQPQHF.

The V gene is TRBV29-1, the J gene TRBJ1-3; TRBD1 is a possible D gene (5 bases). Germline V lookup: CDR1 SQVTM, CDR2 ANQGSEA. V was pared by 8 bases and J by 2 bases, with 16 bases between. CDR3 length: 14 residues. The CDR3 here is CSSREGPPGNTIYF. CDR3 DNA sequence: TGCAGCTCCCGAGAGGGGCCGCCTGGAAACACCATATATTTT.

This chain connects TRBV7-9 to TRBJ2-5; D tentatively fits TRBD1 or TRBD2 (5 bases each). The CDR3 sequence is 14 residues long. The germline V and J ends were trimmed by 1 base and 5 bases, with 11 bases remaining between them. Germline V lookup: CDR1 SEHNR, CDR2 FQNEAQ (reference sequence). The CDR3 region is CASSLERGWETQYF. As DNA, the CDR3 is TGTGCCAGCAGCTTAGAGAGGGGATGGGAGACCCAGTACTTC.

The chain has TRBV4-2 and TRBJ2-4, with D perhaps TRBD2 (7 bases). CDR1 and CDR2 (germline): LGHNA, YNFKEQ. Trimming removed 0 bases at V and 11 bases at J, with 14 bases between. This CDR3 has 14 residues. The CDR3 coding sequence is TGTGCCAGCAGCCAAGAGCAATCGGGGGGCTTTCAGTACTTC. It encodes CASSQEQSGGFQYF.

This chain uses TRBV6-5 with TRBJ1-6; 8 bases map to TRBD1. The CDR3 has 12 residues. V shed 7 bases and J 13 bases; nucleotides not matched to a gene: 6. Germline CDR1 reads MNHEY; CDR2 reads SVGAGI. CDR3 loop: CASNTGGWPLHF. CDR3 bases: TGTGCCAGCAACACAGGGGGTTGGCCCCTCCACTTT.

This clone is deemed medium-sized. J is TRBJ2-7 and V is TRBV13; 8 bases agree with TRBD2. V was pared by 6 bases and J by 2 bases, with 3 bases of the junction left unmatched. The germline gives CDR1 PRHDT, CDR2 FYEKMQ (reference sequence). This CDR3 spans 13 amino acids. In DNA form, the CDR3 reads TGTGCCAGCAGTAGCGGGGTAGCCTACGAGCAGTACTTC. Its translation is CASSSGVAYEQYF.

The chain has TRBV11-3 and TRBJ2-1; 10 nucleotides align to TRBD1. CDR1 and CDR2 from the germline V gene are SGHNT and YENEEA. The CDR3 runs to 15 residues. V shed 1 base, J shed 6 bases, and the junction held 3 bases outside the gene matches. CDR3 bases: TGTGCCAGCAGCTTAGCCGGGACAGGGGCCAATGAGCAGTTCTTC. Protein product: CASSLAGTGANEQFF.

This clone was recorded a few times. The chain links TRBV27 to TRBJ2-1; 8 bases are shared with TRBD1. The germline CDR1 and CDR2 sequences are MNHEY and SMNVEV (reference sequence). This CDR3 contains 15 residues. The V and J ends lost 4 bases and 4 bases, in that order; junction bases with no gene match: 6. The CDR3 DNA reads TGTGCCAGCAGTTCATCCGGGACAGGTTACAATGAGCAGTTCTTC. Residues: CASSSSGTGYNEQFF.

The rearrangement joins TRBV28 to TRBJ2-5; either TRBD1 or TRBD2 may fit D (5 bases each). The CDR3 consists of 14 residues. Germline CDR1 MDHEN, CDR2 SYDVKM. V was pared by 6 bases and J by 6 bases, with 17 bases between. CDR3 sequence reads: CASSPLGTFKTQYF. The CDR3 region has the DNA TGTGCCAGCAGCCCCCTAGGGACCTTTAAGACCCAGTACTTC. Full variable domain (rest looked up from reference TRBV28 and TRBJ2-5): DVKVTQSSRYLVKRTGEKVFLECVQDMDHENMFWYRQDPGLGLRLIYFSYDVKMKEKGDIPEGYSVSREKKERFSLILESASTNQTSMYLCASSPLGTFKTQYFGPGTRLLVL.

This rearrangement joins TRBV7-6 to TRBJ2-3; 12 bases are a match to TRBD2. CDR3 length equals 16 residues. V was clipped by 5 bases and J by 1 base; unmatched bases: 4. The germline gives CDR1 SGHVS, CDR2 FNYEAQ. The DNA for the CDR3 is TGTGCCAGCAGCCCGGGACTAGCGGGTCGCACAGATACGCAGTATTTT. Translating gives CASSPGLAGRTDTQYF.

This clone occurred once. V usage is TRBV21-1 and J usage is TRBJ2-7; TRBD2 was called by the table and not checked on the DNA. TRBV21-1 is a documented pseudogene. This CDR3 has 16 residues. The CDR3 DNA reads as TGTGCCAGCAGACCGTTGGGCAGGTCGGGATCCTACGAGCAGTACTTC. It translates to CASRPLGRSGSYEQYF.

CDR3 amino acids: CASSVGTSGAYEQYF. Written as DNA, the CDR3 is TGTGCCAGCAGCGTAGGGACTAGCGGGGCCTACGAGCAGTACTTC. V is TRBV9 and J is TRBJ2-7; TRBD2 agrees at 12 bases. This CDR3 comprises 15 residues. Trimming at V came to 0 bases and at J to 2 bases, leaving 0 bases not matched to a gene. The V gene's germline CDR1 is SGDLS and CDR2 YYNGEE.

This chain connects TRBV4-3 to TRBJ1-1, with D possibly being TRBD1 (5 bases). The CDR3 consists of 15 residues. Trimming removed 1 base at V and 6 bases at J, with 15 bases between. CDR1 and CDR2 (germline): LGHNA, YSLEER. The CDR3: CASSQVVGALPEAFF. The CDR3 bases are TGCGCCAGCAGCCAAGTAGTAGGGGCCCTTCCTGAAGCTTTCTTT.

This sequence joins TRBV4-3 and TRBJ2-3; D ambiguous. The V gene's germline CDR1 is LGHNA and CDR2 YSLEER. This CDR3 has 13 residues. Trimming removed 0 bases from V and 6 bases from J, with 7 bases in between. CDR3 amino acids: CASSQDSQDTQYF. The CDR3 DNA reads as TGCGCCAGCAGCCAAGATAGCCAGGATACGCAGTATTTT.

This clone was recorded a few times. This chain connects TRBV15 to TRBJ2-7, with no clear D. V lost 0 bases and J lost 0, with 15 bases in between. The germline gives CDR1 LNHNV, CDR2 YYDKDF (reference sequence). The CDR3 loop spans 17 amino acids. The CDR3 bases are TGTGCCACCAGCAGAGATTTTGAGACTGACTTCTCCTACGAGCAGTACTTC. Translating gives CATSRDFETDFSYEQYF.

Concerning this clone itself: Relative to the germline gene, one junction end is altered; a read error may explain this. The chain joins TRBV5-1 to TRBJ1-1; possible D gene TRBD1, 6 bases. Germline values: CDR1 SGHRS, CDR2 YFSETQ. The CDR3 spans 11 residues. CDR3 bases: TGCGCCAGCCAGAGCCCAGGGGATCTTTACTTT. Translated, it gives CASQSPGDLYF.

The chain has TRBV29-1 and TRBJ1-4; the D is unclear. The CDR3 contains 13 residues. Germline lookup yields CDR1 SQVTM and CDR2 ANQGSEA. Trimming shortened V by 3 bases and J by 7 bases, and 12 bases separated the two germline ends. The CDR3 bases are TGCAGCGTTGACTTTCAGGAGGGTGAAAAACTGTTTTTT. Its protein product is CSVDFQEGEKLFF.

CDR3: CASSEGQTAPGEQYF. The CDR3 coding sequence is TGTGCCAGCAGCGAGGGACAGACTGCCCCGGGGGAGCAGTACTTC. This chain connects TRBV2 to TRBJ2-7; 7 bases line up with TRBD1. V trimming: 6 bases; J trimming: 7 bases; junction bases outside the gene matches: 15. The CDR3 is made up of 15 amino acids. CDR1 SNHLY and CDR2 FYNNEI come from the germline V gene.

The rearrangement joins TRBV7-9 to TRBJ1-4; 7 bases line up with TRBD1. The CDR3 extends over 15 amino acids. The germline CDR1 and CDR2 sequences are SEHNR and FQNEAQ (reference sequence). The V gene end was trimmed by 5 bases and the J gene end by 3 bases; junction bases not matched to a gene: 6. CDR3 loop: CASSPGQSSNEKLFF. CDR3 sequence (DNA): TGTGCCAGCAGCCCGGGACAGTCCTCTAATGAAAAACTGTTTTTT.

The CDR3 DNA reads as TGTGCCAGCAGCTCCTCAAGACATCCCAGGACAGGAAACACCATATATTTT. Encoded protein: CASSSSRHPRTGNTIYF. The chain is built from TRBV5-6 and TRBJ1-3; a possible D gene is TRBD1 (5 bases). The CDR3 spans 17 residues. Trimming took 3 bases from V and 4 from J, leaving 20 bases between them. Germline V CDR1 and CDR2: SGHDT, YYEEEE.

The chain combines TRBV11-3 with TRBJ2-2; 11 bases are shared with TRBD1. In germline, CDR1 is SGHNT, CDR2 YENEEA. Germline trimming cut 5 bases from V and 3 bases from J; bases unmatched to any gene: 2. The CDR3 length is 15 residues. The CDR3 region is CASSKGQGDTGELFF. The CDR3 nucleotides read TGTGCCAGCAGCAAGGGACAGGGGGACACCGGGGAGCTGTTTTTT.

The chain links TRBV27 to TRBJ2-2, with 10 bases that match TRBD1. The V gene end was trimmed by 10 bases and the J gene end by 7 bases; junction bases not matched to a gene: 6. Germline assignment: CDR1 MNHEY and CDR2 SMNVEV (reference sequence). The CDR3 contains 13 residues. The CDR3 reads CATGTGVGGELFF. CDR3 coding DNA: TGTGCCACTGGGACAGGGGTCGGCGGGGAGCTGTTTTTT.